A selection of T cell receptor beta chains follows, all from one sample in a study of T cells in Graves' hyperthyroidism and ophthalmopathy. In TCRdb, the multiplex PCR reads were re-called with MiXCR into one record per CDR3 protein. Of just under 750,000 distinct CDR3 sequences listed, roughly a third are singletons. The source material was blood. The receptors here all came from a middle-aged woman with Graves' hyperthyroidism. The CDR3 runs from the conserved cysteine through the conserved F or W. The order of the fields is clone size, V gene, D gene, J gene, CDR3 protein, CDR3 DNA. D genes are given only for firm matches. A row's size may be missing; if present it is once, few, many or a size class.

>many|TRBV11-2|TRBD1|TRBJ2-7
CASSLAETGPYEQYF
TGTGCCAGCAGCTTAGCTGAGACAGGGCCCTACGAGCAGTACTTC
>many|TRBV7-9|-|TRBJ1-3
CASSLGQGSNTIYF
TGTGCCAGCAGCTTAGGCCAGGGTTCAAACACCATATATTTT
>-|TRBV14|-|TRBJ1-4
CASMGGGVEKLFF
TGTGCCAGCATGGGAGGGGGAGTTGAAAAACTGTTTTTT
>-|TRBV7-3|-|TRBJ2-3
CARCGPSTSTDTQYF
TGTGCCAGGTGCGGCCCCTCGACGAGCACAGATACGCAGTATTTT
>-|TRBV20-1|-|TRBJ1-6
CSARDLGGASSYNSPLHF
TGCAGTGCTAGAGATCTAGGTGGGGCCAGCTCCTATAATTCACCCCTCCACTTT
>few|TRBV6-2/TRBV6-3|TRBD1|TRBJ1-1
CASSQGTATEAFF
TGTGCCAGCAGCCAAGGGACAGCCACTGAAGCTTTCTTT
>-|TRBV6-6|-|TRBJ1-1
CALRKVDDTEAFF
TGTGCCTTGCGCAAGGTCGACGACACTGAAGCTTTCTTT
>many|TRBV11-3|-|TRBJ2-2
CASSPGQPGELFF
TGTGCCAGCAGCCCTGGACAGCCCGGGGAGCTGTTTTTT
>few|TRBV11-2|-|TRBJ1-2
CASSLDLLGGRGGYTF
TGTGCCAGCAGCTTAGACTTACTCGGAGGGAGAGGCGGCTACACCTTC
>-|TRBV7-3|-|TRBJ1-1
CASSLAGSGDTEAFF
TGTGCCAGCAGCTTAGCGGGCAGTGGGGACACTGAAGCTTTCTTT
>many|TRBV7-2|-|TRBJ2-6
CATARGQQTSGANVLTF
TGTGCCACAGCGCGGGGGCAACAGACCTCTGGGGCCAACGTCCTGACTTTC
>many|TRBV25-1|TRBD1|TRBJ1-3
CASSARTGMHGNTIYF
TGTGCCAGCAGTGCTCGGACAGGGATGCATGGAAACACCATATATTTT
>many|TRBV12-3/TRBV12-4|TRBD1|TRBJ2-5
CASSFGVGNRGDQETQYF
TGTGCCAGCAGTTTCGGGGTAGGGAACAGGGGAGATCAAGAGACCCAGTACTTC